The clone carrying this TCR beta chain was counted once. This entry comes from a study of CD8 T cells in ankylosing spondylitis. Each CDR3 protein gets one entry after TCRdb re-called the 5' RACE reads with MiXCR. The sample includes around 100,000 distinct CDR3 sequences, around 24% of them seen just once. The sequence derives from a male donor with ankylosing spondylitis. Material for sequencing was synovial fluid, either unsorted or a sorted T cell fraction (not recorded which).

The CDR3 sequence is CAISDGGSTSYEQYF. CDR3 bases: TGTGCCATCAGTGATGGCGGGAGCACGTCCTACGAGCAGTACTTC. The chain joins TRBV10-3 to TRBJ2-7; the match to TRBD2 covers 7 bases. The V segment lost 3 bases and the J segment 1 base; nucleotides outside the gene matches: 6. Germline values: CDR1 ENHRY, CDR2 SYGVKD. The CDR3 is 15 amino acids.